The present TCR beta chain was sequenced within a study of T cell clonotyping in hematopoietic cell transplantation. Per the germline V gene, CDR1 is SGHDN and CDR2 is FVKESK. This CDR3 contains 14 residues. V was cut by 4 bases and J by 5 bases, with 14 bases left in between. Turning to this clone: What it binds is not known.

Study-level points and caveats: CD4 and CD8 repertoire contributions could not be separated without sorting. Graft donor and pretransplant recipient Inverse Simpson Index values predicted broader posttransplant TCR diversity.

Sequencing was performed with immunoSEQ multiplex PCR; in TCRdb, only in-frame clones are kept and a portion is missing. The sample lists 13,000 to 15,000 clones, around 97% occurring once. Sequences were derived from peripheral blood mononuclear cells, sampled 30 days after allogeneic stem cell transplant. The receptor comes from a female patient aged 45-65 years who had an allogeneic stem cell transplant from an unrelated donor, so T cells may come from the graft donor. Some clones in this sample may be carry-over from other donors' samples. The gene calls are TRBV14 and TRBJ1-2, with TRBD1 as a possible D gene (6 bases). The CDR3 is CASSLQGPGYGYTF. CDR3 coding DNA: TGTGCCAGCAGCCTACAGGGACCGGGTTATGGCTACACCTTC.